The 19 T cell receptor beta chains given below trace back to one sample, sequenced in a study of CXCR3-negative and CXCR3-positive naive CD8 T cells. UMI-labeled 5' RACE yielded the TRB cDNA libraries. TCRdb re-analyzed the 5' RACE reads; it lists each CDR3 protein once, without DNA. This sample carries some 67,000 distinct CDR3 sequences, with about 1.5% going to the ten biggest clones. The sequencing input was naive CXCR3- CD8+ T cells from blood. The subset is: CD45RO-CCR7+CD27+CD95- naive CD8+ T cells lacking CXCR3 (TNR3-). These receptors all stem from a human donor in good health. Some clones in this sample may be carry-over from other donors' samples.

The CDR3 reads CASSNSWTSGYEQYF. The chain joins TRBV21-1 to TRBJ2-7; TCRdb indicates TRBD2, and absent DNA this call remains unverified. TRBV21-1 is described as a pseudogene. The CDR3 is 15 amino acids.

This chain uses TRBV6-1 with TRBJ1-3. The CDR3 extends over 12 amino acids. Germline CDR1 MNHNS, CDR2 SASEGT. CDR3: CALLGAGNTIYF.

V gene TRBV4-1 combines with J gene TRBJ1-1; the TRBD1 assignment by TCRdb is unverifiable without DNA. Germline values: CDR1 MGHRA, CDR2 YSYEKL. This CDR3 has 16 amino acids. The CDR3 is CASSQDLGGGLTEAFF.

CDR3 sequence: CASSWTGRTEAFF. The rearrangement uses TRBV5-1 and TRBJ1-1; TCRdb's D call, TRBD1, is unchecked because there is no DNA. Germline V gives CDR1 SGHRS, CDR2 YFSETQ. This CDR3 region has 13 residues.

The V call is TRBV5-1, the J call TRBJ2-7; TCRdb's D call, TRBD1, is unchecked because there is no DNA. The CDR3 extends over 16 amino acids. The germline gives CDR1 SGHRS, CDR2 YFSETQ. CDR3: CASSPDSGTATYEQYF.

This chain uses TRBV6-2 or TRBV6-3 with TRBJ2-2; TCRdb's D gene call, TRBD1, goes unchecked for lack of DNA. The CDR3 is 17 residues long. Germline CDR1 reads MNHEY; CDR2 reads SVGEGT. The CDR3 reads CASSPATGGPLAGELFF.

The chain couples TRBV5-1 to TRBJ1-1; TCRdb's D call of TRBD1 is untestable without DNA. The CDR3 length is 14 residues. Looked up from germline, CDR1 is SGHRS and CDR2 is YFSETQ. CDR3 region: CASSLERTPIEAFF.

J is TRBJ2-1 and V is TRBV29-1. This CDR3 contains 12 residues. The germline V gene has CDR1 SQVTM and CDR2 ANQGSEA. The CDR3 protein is CSVEAQYNEQFF.

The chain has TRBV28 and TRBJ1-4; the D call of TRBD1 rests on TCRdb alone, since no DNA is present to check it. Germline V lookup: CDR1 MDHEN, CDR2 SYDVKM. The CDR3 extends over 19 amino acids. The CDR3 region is CASSPSRGGGFATNEKLFF.

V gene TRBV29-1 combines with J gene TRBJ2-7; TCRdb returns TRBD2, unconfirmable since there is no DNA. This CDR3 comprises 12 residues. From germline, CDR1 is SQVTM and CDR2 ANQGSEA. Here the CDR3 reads CGGGGGFYEQYF.

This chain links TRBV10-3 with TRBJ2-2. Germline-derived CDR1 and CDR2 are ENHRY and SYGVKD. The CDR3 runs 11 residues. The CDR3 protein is CAHEASGELFF.

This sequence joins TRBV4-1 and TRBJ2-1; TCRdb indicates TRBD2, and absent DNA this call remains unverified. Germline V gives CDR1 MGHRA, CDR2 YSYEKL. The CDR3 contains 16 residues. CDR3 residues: CASSQDPGGGYNEQFF.

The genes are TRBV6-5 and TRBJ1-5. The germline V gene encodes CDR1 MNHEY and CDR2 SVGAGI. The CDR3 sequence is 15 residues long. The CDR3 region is CASSYSGARNQPQHF.

The CDR3 loop is CASSFLQQGGNTEAFF. The rearrangement uses TRBV5-1 and TRBJ1-1; with no DNA, the TCRdb D assignment of TRBD1 cannot be verified. Germline-derived CDR1 and CDR2 are SGHRS and YFSETQ. The CDR3 length is 16 residues.

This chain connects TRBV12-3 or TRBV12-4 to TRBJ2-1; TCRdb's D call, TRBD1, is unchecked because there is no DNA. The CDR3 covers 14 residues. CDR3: CASTGQTIGYEQFF.

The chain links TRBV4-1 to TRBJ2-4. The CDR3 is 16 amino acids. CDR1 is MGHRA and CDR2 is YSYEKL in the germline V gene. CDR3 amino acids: CASSQEPGLAKNIQYF.

The CDR3 sequence: CSVGGGELYEQYF. The chain joins TRBV29-1 to TRBJ2-7. CDR1 is SQVTM and CDR2 is ANQGSEA in the germline V gene. The CDR3 covers 13 residues.

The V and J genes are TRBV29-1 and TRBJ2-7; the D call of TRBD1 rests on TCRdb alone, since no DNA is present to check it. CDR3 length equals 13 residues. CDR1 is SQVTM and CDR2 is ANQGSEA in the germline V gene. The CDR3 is CSVSGTYHYEQYF.

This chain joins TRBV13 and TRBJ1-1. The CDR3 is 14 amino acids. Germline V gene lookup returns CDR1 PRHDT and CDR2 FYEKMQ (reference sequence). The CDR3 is CASSLGPGNTEAFF.